This T cell receptor (beta chain) is from a study of cytomegalovirus exposure and HLA in healthy donors. The CDR3 covers 14 residues. V lost 5 bases to trimming and J lost 5 bases; unmatched junction nucleotides: 6. Germline CDR1 and CDR2: MNHEY and SVGAGI. About this clone itself: Antigen unknown.

Study results and limitations: There were several of the most significant clusters that appeared linked to common viral pathogens in a later analysis. Highly shared sequence variants in one cluster were likely a sequencing artifact. Rarity characterized most TCR sequences, yet some public TCRs appeared in many donors.

PCR employed 60 Vbeta and 13 Jbeta primers. Sequencing was performed with immunoSEQ multiplex PCR; in TCRdb, only in-frame clones are kept and a portion is missing. The table shows approximately 210,000 clones, with more than 75% occurring only once. The source of this sequence is a man in his forties in good health and CMV-seropositive. The gene calls are TRBV6-5 and TRBJ1-5; 7 bases are shared with TRBD1. Sequences were obtained from PBMCs. CDR3 protein: CASSTGETYQPQHF. In nucleotides, the CDR3 is TGTGCCAGCAGTACAGGGGAGACCTATCAGCCCCAGCATTTT.